Below, 4 T cell receptor beta chains from the same sample are listed, as sequenced in a study of blood T cell repertoires in COVID-19. Repertoires were generated with immunoSEQ multiplex PCR, while TCRdb's copy carries only in-frame clones and drops some. This sample has around 160,000 clones, with 65% to 85% found just once. The source material was PBMCs or T cells enriched from blood (not recorded which). The receptors come from a woman between 55 and 75 years old who had recovered from COVID-19.

About this clone: A junction end diverges from the germline sequence, so it may reflect a read error. As DNA, the CDR3 is TGTGCTAGCAGCCCGGACTTCAACTCCTACAATGAGCAGTTCTTC. It is translated as CASSPDFNSYNEQFF. V is TRBV7-7 and J is TRBJ2-1, with TRBD2 as a possible D gene (5 bases). The CDR3 covers 15 residues. Germline V gene lookup returns CDR1 SSHAT and CDR2 FNYEAQ (reference sequence).

V usage is TRBV30 and J usage is TRBJ1-2; no firm D call. V gave up 5 bases and J gave up 6 bases, with 16 bases separating them. CDR3 length equals 13 residues. The germline V gene has CDR1 GTSNPN and CDR2 SVGIG (reference sequence). The CDR3 region has the DNA TGTGCCTGGGCCCCGCAGGAAGTCCATGGCTACACCTTC. As protein: CAWAPQEVHGYTF.

This clone was detected only once. V and J are TRBV7-8 and TRBJ2-7, with D possibly matching TRBD2 (7 bases). Germline lookup yields CDR1 SGHVS and CDR2 FQNEAQ. Trimming removed 10 bases at V and 6 bases at J, with 19 bases between. CDR3 length: 13 residues. The CDR3 sequence: CATGRGGPFEQYF. The DNA for the CDR3 is TGTGCCACGGGAAGGGGGGGCCCTTTCGAGCAGTACTTC.

This chain links TRBV2 with TRBJ2-2; TRBD2 might be the D (6 bases). The V end lost 3 bases, the J end lost 4 bases, and 6 bases lay between the germline ends. The V gene's germline CDR1 is SNHLY and CDR2 FYNNEI. This CDR3 region has 13 residues. The CDR3 sequence: CASSEGGTGELFF. The CDR3, as DNA: TGTGCCAGCAGTGAGGGGGGCACCGGGGAGCTGTTTTTT.